The rows below give T cell receptor beta chains drawn from one sample of a study of T cells in localized non-small cell lung cancer. Profiling relied on immunoSEQ multiplex PCR, and the TCRdb table lists in-frame clones only, not all of them. Of some 16,000 clones in the sample, roughly 85% were seen once. The sequenced sample was peripheral blood, obtained before any cancer treatment. These receptors came from a male donor at least 60 years old with stage I lung adenocarcinoma. The CDR3 runs from the conserved cysteine through the conserved F or W. Each record gives: clone size, J gene, V gene, CDR3 length, D gene, CDR3 protein, CDR3 DNA. The D gene is left open where the match is weak. For some rows the clone size is stated as once, few or many, or as a class when expanded; others skip it.

- | TRBJ2-2 | TRBV27 | 18 | TRBD2 | CASSLFLAGGENTGELFF | TGTGCCAGCAGTTTATTTTTAGCGGGAGGGGAAAACACCGGGGAGCTGTTTTTT
- | TRBJ2-7 | TRBV7-8 | 18 | - | CASSPPRTDSRRNYEQYF | TGTGCCAGCAGCCCCCCCCGGACAGACTCTAGACGAAACTACGAGCAGTACTTC
- | TRBJ2-1 | TRBV7-8 | 17 | TRBD2 | CASSFLAGGLSYNEQFF | TGTGCCAGCAGCTTCTTAGCGGGGGGCTTATCCTACAATGAGCAGTTCTTC
- | TRBJ2-6 | TRBV7-9 | 18 | - | CASSFRQGRAEGANVLTF | TGTGCCAGCAGCTTCCGACAGGGGAGGGCAGAAGGGGCCAACGTCCTGACTTTC
- | TRBJ2-7 | TRBV5-1 | 15 | TRBD1 | CASSLQGTGVYEQYF | TGCGCCAGCAGCTTGCAAGGGACAGGGGTCTACGAGCAGTACTTC
- | TRBJ2-1 | TRBV4-2 | 15 | TRBD2 | CASSQPTSGGNEQFF | TGTGCCAGCAGCCAACCGACTAGCGGGGGAAATGAGCAGTTCTTC
- | TRBJ2-1 | TRBV9 | 13 | TRBD2 | CASSVGRGDEQFF | TGTGCCAGCAGCGTAGGGCGGGGGGATGAGCAGTTCTTC
- | TRBJ2-7 | TRBV6-4 | 14 | TRBD1 | CASSESGQGAKQYF | TGTGCCAGCAGTGAAAGTGGACAGGGGGCTAAGCAGTACTTC
- | TRBJ2-7 | TRBV28 | 14 | TRBD1 | CASTDRGGSYEQYF | TGTGCCAGCACCGACAGGGGGGGCTCCTACGAGCAGTACTTC
- | TRBJ2-7 | TRBV4-3 | 16 | TRBD2 | CASSQDRLAEHYEQYF | TGCGCCAGCAGCCAAGATCGGCTAGCGGAGCACTACGAGCAGTACTTC
- | TRBJ2-1 | TRBV5-4 | 17 | TRBD2 | CASSLPLAGGFHNEQFF | TGTGCCAGCAGCCTTCCACTAGCGGGAGGGTTCCACAATGAGCAGTTCTTC
- | TRBJ1-2 | TRBV7-2 | 16 | TRBD1 | CASSLVGTGTGNGYTF | TGTGCCAGCAGCTTAGTGGGTACCGGGACAGGGAATGGCTACACCTTC
- | TRBJ2-2 | TRBV2 | 15 | TRBD2 | CASSVGLARAGELFF | TGTGCCAGCAGTGTGGGACTAGCGAGGGCCGGGGAGCTGTTTTTT
- | TRBJ2-5 | TRBV6-1 | 15 | - | CASSFRSVVQETQYF | TGTGCCAGCAGTTTCAGATCAGTAGTCCAAGAGACCCAGTACTTC
- | TRBJ2-6 | TRBV5-1 | 16 | - | CASSLKQGSGANVLTF | TGCGCCAGCAGCTTGAAACAAGGGTCTGGGGCCAACGTCCTGACTTTC
- | TRBJ1-2 | TRBV5-1 | 13 | TRBD1 | CASSLGTDYGYTF | TGCGCCAGCAGCTTAGGGACAGACTATGGCTACACCTTC
- | TRBJ2-3 | TRBV7-9 | 13 | - | CASSPSSTDTQYF | TGTGCCAGCAGCCCATCTAGCACAGATACGCAGTATTTT
- | TRBJ2-7 | TRBV9 | 15 | TRBD1 | CASSPTGTGGYEQYF | TGTGCCAGCAGCCCTACCGGGACAGGGGGCTACGAGCAGTACTTC
- | TRBJ2-5 | TRBV7-9 | 15 | TRBD1 | CASSSGQGYPETQYF | TGTGCCAGCAGCTCCGGACAGGGGTACCCTGAGACCCAGTACTTC
- | TRBJ2-3 | TRBV19 | 14 | - | CASSTGGGPDTQYF | TGTGCCAGTAGTACTGGGGGGGGGCCAGATACGCAGTATTTT
- | TRBJ2-1 | TRBV29-1 | 10 | - | CSVDENEQFF | TGCAGCGTTGATGAAAATGAGCAGTTCTTC
- | TRBJ1-2 | TRBV28 | 11 | - | CASRSYIGYTF | TGTGCCAGCAGAAGCTACATCGGCTACACCTTC
- | TRBJ2-2 | TRBV6-5 | 15 | - | CASRGAASGTGELFF | TGTGCCAGCAGGGGGGCGGCTAGCGGTACCGGGGAGCTGTTTTTT
- | TRBJ2-4 | TRBV10-2 | 15 | TRBD1 | CASSGQGWGKNIQYF | TGCGCCAGCAGTGGACAGGGATGGGGCAAAAACATTCAGTACTTC
- | TRBJ1-6 | TRBV6-6 | 13 | - | CASSYLGESPLHF | TGTGCCAGCAGTTACTTAGGGGAGTCACCCCTCCACTTT
- | TRBJ1-6 | TRBV5-4 | 15 | TRBD1 | CASSLGTGAYSPLHF | TGTGCCAGCAGCCTAGGGACAGGGGCCTATTCACCCCTCCACTTT
- | TRBJ1-1 | TRBV19 | 14 | - | CASSSEGENTEAFF | TGTGCCAGTTCTTCTGAGGGGGAGAACACTGAAGCTTTCTTT
- | TRBJ2-3 | TRBV28 | 20 | - | CASSFSVGRWAIESADTQYF | TGTGCCAGCAGTTTTTCGGTCGGCCGCTGGGCCATCGAGAGTGCAGATACGCAGTATTTT
- | TRBJ2-3 | TRBV19 | 15 | - | CASTGLSGHTDTQYF | TGTGCCAGTACTGGCCTCAGCGGGCACACAGATACGCAGTATTTT
- | TRBJ2-7 | TRBV4-2 | 13 | TRBD1 | CASSPDRGYEQYF | TGTGCCAGCAGTCCCGACAGGGGCTACGAGCAGTACTTC
- | TRBJ1-5 | TRBV28 | 13 | - | CASNGGANQPQHF | TGTGCCAGTAACGGGGGGGCAAATCAGCCCCAGCATTTT
- | TRBJ1-1 | TRBV28 | 14 | - | CASSLGIYNTEAFF | TGTGCCAGCAGTTTGGGGATTTACAACACTGAAGCTTTCTTT
- | TRBJ2-3 | TRBV6-5 | 12 | - | CASSSDGYTQYF | TGTGCCAGCAGTTCGGACGGATATACGCAGTATTTT
- | TRBJ1-2 | TRBV28 | 15 | - | CASSPGHLQDYGYTF | TGTGCCAGCAGCCCGGGACACCTACAGGACTATGGCTACACCTTC
- | TRBJ1-1 | TRBV29-1 | 13 | TRBD1 | CSVLTGENTEAFF | TGCAGCGTTCTGACAGGGGAGAACACTGAAGCTTTCTTT
- | TRBJ1-1 | TRBV11-2 | 15 | - | CASSLVPGTNTEAFF | TGTGCCAGCAGCTTAGTTCCGGGGACAAACACTGAAGCTTTCTTT
- | TRBJ2-3 | TRBV30 | 12 | - | CAWSPQGDTQYF | TGTGCCTGGAGTCCACAGGGAGATACGCAGTATTTT
- | TRBJ1-2 | TRBV6-5 | 13 | - | CASSTGIFYGYTF | TGTGCCAGCAGCACAGGGATTTTCTATGGCTACACCTTC
- | TRBJ2-1 | TRBV4-2 | 16 | TRBD2 | CASSQDWRGGGFEQFF | TGTGCCAGCAGCCAAGATTGGCGGGGGGGAGGGTTTGAGCAGTTCTTC
once | TRBJ2-7 | TRBV28 | 14 | - | CASSLTGQGGEQYF | TGTGCCAGCAGTTTAACCGGGCAGGGTGGCGAGCAGTACTTC
once | TRBJ1-4 | TRBV28 | 15 | TRBD1 | CASSRGQGAIEKLFF | TGTGCCAGCAGTCGGGGACAGGGGGCAATTGAAAAACTGTTTTTT
- | TRBJ1-2 | TRBV5-8 | 15 | - | CASSPSHDLNYGYTF | TGCGCCAGCAGCCCATCCCACGATCTCAACTATGGCTACACCTTC